The 3 T cell receptor beta chains reported below all come from one sample, sequenced in a study of T cells expressing NK-cell markers. Reprocessing the 5' RACE reads, TCRdb reports a single entry for every CDR3 protein and omits DNA. The ten most abundant clones cover 1.4% to 1.5% of a sample with about 460,000 distinct CDR3 sequences. Sample: blood T cells: a sorted CD56 or NKG2C T cell subset, CD4+ or CD8+ T cells, or bulk PBMC T cells (not recorded which). The receptors derive from a woman between 50 and 59 years old in good health.

The chain recombines TRBV12-5 with TRBJ2-3; as DNA is missing, the TRBD1 call by TCRdb cannot be tested. The CDR3 spans 17 residues. In germline, CDR1 is LGHNT, CDR2 FRNRAP. The CDR3 is CASGLDLTGSSTDTQYF. Using reference TRBV12-5 and TRBJ2-3 for the parts outside the CDR3, the full variable domain is DARVTQTPRHKVTEMGQEVTMRCQPILGHNTVFWYRQTMMQGLELLAYFRNRAPLDDSGMPKDRFSAEMPDATLATLKIQPSEPRDSAVYFCASGLDLTGSSTDTQYFGPGTRLTVL.

This chain links TRBV27 with TRBJ2-3; TCRdb gives TRBD1 as the D gene, but with no DNA this cannot be confirmed. The germline V gene has CDR1 MNHEY and CDR2 SMNVEV (reference sequence). There are 17 residues in the CDR3. The CDR3 region is CASSLRGLGGFTDTQYF.

The gene calls are TRBV12-3 or TRBV12-4 and TRBJ2-2; checking the TCRdb D call of TRBD1 is not possible without DNA. This CDR3 spans 16 amino acids. The CDR3 loop is CASSQDRPGGTGELFF.